A selection of T cell receptor beta chains follows, all from one sample in a study of cytomegalovirus exposure and HLA in healthy donors. Sequenced by immunoSEQ multiplex PCR; TCRdb stores in-frame clones only, minus some. The sample has some 200,000 clones, roughly 84% seen once; the top ten hold about 0.77%. Sequenced sample: PBMCs. Receptor source: a boy aged 2 to 9 in good health and CMV-seronegative. Both conserved end residues are part of each CDR3.

V gene	CDR3 protein
TRBV6-5	CASSFGYNSPLHF
TRBV29-1	CSVDATTPTTRGAPGSGANVLTF
TRBV10-2	CASSEGAVAPYGYTF
TRBV29-1	CSATAVDRGGTYEQYF
TRBV29-1	CSVCLAGVAYEQYF
TRBV5-4	CASSFPGFGGATDTQYF
TRBV10-3	CAIRPTGSDTEAFF
TRBV5-5	CASSLLDSYEQYF
TRBV4-2	CASSRGTSGSSAEQFF
TRBV5-4	CASSIQGAWGYTF
TRBV19	CASSMAGPLYEQYF
TRBV30	CAWKPTVNTEAFF
TRBV30	CASRDRAYEQYF
TRBV6-6	CASSYAGGGWEPQHF
TRBV2	CASSERFGQGGNQPQHF
TRBV11-2	CASSPTTSGVYNEQFF
TRBV4-1	CASSQDPGGELFF
TRBV13	CASSSGVAKNIQYF
TRBV6-5	CASTPGIAGWEQFF
TRBV5-1	CASAGGTYNEQFF
TRBV6-4	CASSVGDGRYNEQFF
TRBV5-6	CASSFQALYGYTF